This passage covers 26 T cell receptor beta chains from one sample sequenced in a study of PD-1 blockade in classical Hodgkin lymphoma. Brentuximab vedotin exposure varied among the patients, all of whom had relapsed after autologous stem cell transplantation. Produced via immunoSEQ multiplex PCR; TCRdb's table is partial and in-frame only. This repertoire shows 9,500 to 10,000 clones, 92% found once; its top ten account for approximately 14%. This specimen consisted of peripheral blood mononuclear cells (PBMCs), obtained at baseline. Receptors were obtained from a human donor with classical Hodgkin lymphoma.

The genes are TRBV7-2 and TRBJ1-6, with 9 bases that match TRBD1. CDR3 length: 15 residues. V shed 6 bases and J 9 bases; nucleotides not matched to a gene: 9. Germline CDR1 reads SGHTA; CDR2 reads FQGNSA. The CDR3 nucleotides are TGTGCCAGCAGGGAGGGGACAGGGCTGTTTTCACCCCTCCACTTT. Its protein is CASREGTGLFSPLHF.

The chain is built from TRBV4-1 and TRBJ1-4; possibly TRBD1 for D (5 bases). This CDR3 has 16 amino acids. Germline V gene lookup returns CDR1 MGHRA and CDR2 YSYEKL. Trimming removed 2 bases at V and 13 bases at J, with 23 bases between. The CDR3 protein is CASSQPFRDPGRGLFF. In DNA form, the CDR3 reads TGCGCCAGCAGCCAACCTTTCCGGGACCCGGGAAGGGGACTGTTTTTT.

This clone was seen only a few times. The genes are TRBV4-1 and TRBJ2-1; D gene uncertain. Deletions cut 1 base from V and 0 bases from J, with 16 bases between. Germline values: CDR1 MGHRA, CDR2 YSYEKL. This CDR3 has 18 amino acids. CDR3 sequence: CASSQVDMGFSSYNEQFF. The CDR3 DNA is TGCGCCAGCAGCCAAGTTGATATGGGTTTCAGCTCCTACAATGAGCAGTTCTTC.

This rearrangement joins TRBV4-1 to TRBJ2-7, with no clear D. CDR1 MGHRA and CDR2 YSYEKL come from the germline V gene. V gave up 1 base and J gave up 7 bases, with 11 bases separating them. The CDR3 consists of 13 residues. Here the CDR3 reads CASSQVPYLEQYF. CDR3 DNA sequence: TGCGCCAGCAGCCAAGTCCCGTATCTGGAGCAGTACTTC.

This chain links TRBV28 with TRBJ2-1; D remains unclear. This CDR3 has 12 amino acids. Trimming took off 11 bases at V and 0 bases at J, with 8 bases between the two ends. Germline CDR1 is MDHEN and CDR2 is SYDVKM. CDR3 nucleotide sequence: TGTGCCGCATGCGGCTCCTACAATGAGCAGTTCTTC. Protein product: CAACGSYNEQFF.

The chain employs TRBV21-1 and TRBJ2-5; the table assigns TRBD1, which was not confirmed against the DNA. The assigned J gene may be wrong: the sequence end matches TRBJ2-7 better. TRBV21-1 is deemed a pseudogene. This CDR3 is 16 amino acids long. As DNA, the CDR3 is TGTGCCAGCCTGGACGTACGACTGGACAGAAGATGCGAGCAGTACTTC. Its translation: CASLDVRLDRRCEQYF.

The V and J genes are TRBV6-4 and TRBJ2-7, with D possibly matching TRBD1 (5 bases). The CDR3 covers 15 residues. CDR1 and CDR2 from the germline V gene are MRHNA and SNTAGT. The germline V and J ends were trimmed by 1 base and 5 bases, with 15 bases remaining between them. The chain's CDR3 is CASSDWRRVVDEQYF. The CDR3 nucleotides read TGTGCCAGCAGTGACTGGCGCAGGGTGGTCGACGAGCAGTACTTC.

The CDR3 bases are TGTGCCAGCAGTGAAGGGGGACTCACTTTCCGGGGTTCGGACACTGAAGCTTTCTTT. Encoded protein: CASSEGGLTFRGSDTEAFF. The genes are TRBV6-1 and TRBJ1-1, with a weak D call TRBD1 (5 bases). This CDR3 spans 19 amino acids. V was trimmed by 1 base and J by 3 bases, leaving 24 bases between them. Germline V gene lookup returns CDR1 MNHNS and CDR2 SASEGT.

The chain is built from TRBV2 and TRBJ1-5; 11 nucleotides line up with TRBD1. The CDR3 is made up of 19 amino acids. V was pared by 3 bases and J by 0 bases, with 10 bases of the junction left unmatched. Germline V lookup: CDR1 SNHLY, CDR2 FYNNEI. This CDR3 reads CASSDSRTGGLYSNQPQHF. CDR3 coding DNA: TGTGCCAGCAGTGATTCACGGACAGGGGGCCTATATAGCAATCAGCCCCAGCATTTT.

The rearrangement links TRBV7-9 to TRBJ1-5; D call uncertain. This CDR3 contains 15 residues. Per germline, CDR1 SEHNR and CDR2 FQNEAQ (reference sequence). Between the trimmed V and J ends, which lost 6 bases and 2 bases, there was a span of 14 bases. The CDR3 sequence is CASSSGVAGNQPQHF. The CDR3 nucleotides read TGTGCCAGCAGTTCGGGAGTGGCAGGCAATCAGCCCCAGCATTTT.

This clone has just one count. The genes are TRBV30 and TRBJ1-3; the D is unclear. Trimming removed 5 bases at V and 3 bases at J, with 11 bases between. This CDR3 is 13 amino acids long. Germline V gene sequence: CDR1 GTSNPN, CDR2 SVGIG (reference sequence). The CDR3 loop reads CAWEKTGGNTIYF. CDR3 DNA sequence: TGTGCCTGGGAGAAAACCGGTGGAAACACCATATATTTT.

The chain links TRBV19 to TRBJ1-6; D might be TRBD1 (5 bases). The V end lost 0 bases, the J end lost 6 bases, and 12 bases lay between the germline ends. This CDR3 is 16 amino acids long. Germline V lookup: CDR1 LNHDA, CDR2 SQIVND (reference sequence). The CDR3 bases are TGTGCCAGTAGTATAGATCTATCAGGGATTAATTCACCCCTCCACTTT. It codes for CASSIDLSGINSPLHF.

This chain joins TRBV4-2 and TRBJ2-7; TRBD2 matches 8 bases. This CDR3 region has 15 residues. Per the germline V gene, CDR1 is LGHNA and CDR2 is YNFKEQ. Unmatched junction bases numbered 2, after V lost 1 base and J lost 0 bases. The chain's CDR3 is CASSQGLATSYEQYF. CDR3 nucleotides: TGTGCCAGCAGCCAAGGACTAGCGACCTCCTACGAGCAGTACTTC.

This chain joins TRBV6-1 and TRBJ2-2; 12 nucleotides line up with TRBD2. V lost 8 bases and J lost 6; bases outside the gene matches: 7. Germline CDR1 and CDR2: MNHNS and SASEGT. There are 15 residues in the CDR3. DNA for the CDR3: TGTGCCAGCGGATTAGGACTAGCGGGATCCGGGGAGCTGTTTTTT. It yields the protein CASGLGLAGSGELFF.

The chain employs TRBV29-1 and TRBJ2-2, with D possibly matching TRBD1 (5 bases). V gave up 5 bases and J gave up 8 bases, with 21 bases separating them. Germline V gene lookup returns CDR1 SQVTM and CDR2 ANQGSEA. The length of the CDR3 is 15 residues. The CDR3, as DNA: TGCAGCGTTCTCGGCGACAGAGGATTTATGGGGGAGCTGTTTTTT. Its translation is CSVLGDRGFMGELFF.

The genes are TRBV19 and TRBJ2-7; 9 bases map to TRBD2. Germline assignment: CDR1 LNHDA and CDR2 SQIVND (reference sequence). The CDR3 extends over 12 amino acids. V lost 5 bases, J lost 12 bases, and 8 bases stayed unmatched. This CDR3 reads CASSHLAGTMYF. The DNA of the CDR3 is TGTGCCAGTAGTCATCTAGCGGGAACTATGTACTTC.

The CDR3 reads CASSSNGGQDQPQHF. As DNA, the CDR3 is TGTGCCAGCAGTTCCAATGGGGGACAGGATCAGCCCCAGCATTTT. The genes are TRBV6-5 and TRBJ1-5, with 8 bases identical to TRBD1. With V trimmed by 4 bases and J by 5 bases, 7 bases remained unmatched. The CDR3 sequence is 15 residues long. Germline assignment: CDR1 MNHEY and CDR2 SVGAGI.

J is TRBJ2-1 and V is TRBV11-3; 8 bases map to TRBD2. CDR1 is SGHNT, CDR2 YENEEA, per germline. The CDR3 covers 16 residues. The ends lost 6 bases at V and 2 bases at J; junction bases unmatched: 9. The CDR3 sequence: CASSTGTGGPYNEQFF. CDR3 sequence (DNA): TGTGCCAGCAGTACAGGGACGGGAGGGCCCTACAATGAGCAGTTCTTC.

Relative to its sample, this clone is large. This CDR3 reads CASRGRTGAFYEQYF. The CDR3 nucleotides are TGTGCCAGCAGAGGACGGACAGGGGCCTTCTACGAGCAGTACTTC. The rearrangement joins TRBV2 to TRBJ2-7; 9 bases agree with TRBD1. Germline CDR1 is SNHLY and CDR2 is FYNNEI. Trimming took 6 bases from V and 3 from J; bases not matched to a gene: 9. CDR3 length equals 15 residues.

CDR3 sequence (DNA): TGTGCCACCGGGACTAGCGAAAAGTACAATGAGCAGTTCTTC. As protein: CATGTSEKYNEQFF. The rearrangement uses TRBV15 and TRBJ2-1, with TRBD2 matching over 10 bases. The V and J ends lost 8 bases and 4 bases, in that order; junction bases with no gene match: 5. The CDR3 loop spans 14 amino acids. Germline lookup yields CDR1 LNHNV and CDR2 YYDKDF (reference sequence). Full variable domain (rest looked up from reference TRBV15 and TRBJ2-1): DAMVIQNPRYQVTQFGKPVTLSCSQTLNHNVMYWYQQKSSQAPKLLFHYYDKDFNNEADTPDNFQSRRPNTSFCFLDIRSPGLGDTAMYLCATGTSEKYNEQFFGPGTRLTVL.

The CDR3 spells CASSVARTGTTDTQYF. The CDR3 nucleotides are TGTGCCAGCAGCGTAGCTCGGACAGGGACCACAGATACGCAGTATTTT. The chain joins TRBV9 to TRBJ2-3; TRBD1 matches at 8 bases. The CDR3 spans 16 residues. Trimming took 0 bases from V and 2 from J; bases not matched to a gene: 5. From germline, CDR1 is SGDLS and CDR2 YYNGEE.

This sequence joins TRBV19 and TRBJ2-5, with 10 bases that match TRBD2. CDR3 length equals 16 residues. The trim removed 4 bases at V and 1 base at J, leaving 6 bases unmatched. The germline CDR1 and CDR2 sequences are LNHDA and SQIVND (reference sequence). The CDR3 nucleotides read TGTGCCAGTAGTACCGTACTAGCGGGGAGCCAAGAGACCCAGTACTTC. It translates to CASSTVLAGSQETQYF.

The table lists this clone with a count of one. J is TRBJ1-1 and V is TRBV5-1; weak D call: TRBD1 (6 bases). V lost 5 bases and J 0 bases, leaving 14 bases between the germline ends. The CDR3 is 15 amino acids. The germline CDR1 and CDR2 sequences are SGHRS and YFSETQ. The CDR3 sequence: CASRTVGAVNTEAFF. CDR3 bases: TGCGCCAGCAGAACTGTGGGGGCAGTGAACACTGAAGCTTTCTTT. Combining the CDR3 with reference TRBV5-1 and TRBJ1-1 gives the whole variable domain KAGVTQTPRYLIKTRGQQVTLSCSPISGHRSVSWYQQTPGQGLQFLFEYFSETQRNKGNFPGRFSGRQFSNSRSEMNVSTLELGDSALYLCASRTVGAVNTEAFFGQGTRLTVV.

CDR3 nucleotides: TGTGCCAGCTCGGAGGGGGGTGGGCAGCCCCAGCATTTT. Translated, it gives CASSEGGGQPQHF. The rearrangement joins TRBV2 to TRBJ1-5; a weak D match, TRBD1 (6 bases). The length of the CDR3 is 13 residues. Between the trimmed V and J ends, which lost 8 bases and 7 bases, there was a span of 15 bases. Germline V gene data show CDR1 as SNHLY and CDR2 as FYNNEI.

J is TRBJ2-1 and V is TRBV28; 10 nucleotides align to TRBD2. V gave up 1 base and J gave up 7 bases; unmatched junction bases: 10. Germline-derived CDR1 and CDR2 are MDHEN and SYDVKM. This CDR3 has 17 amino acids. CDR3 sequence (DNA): TGTGCCAGCAGTTTATCCCTAGCGGGGGTCGAGAGGAATGAGCAGTTCTTC. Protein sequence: CASSLSLAGVERNEQFF.

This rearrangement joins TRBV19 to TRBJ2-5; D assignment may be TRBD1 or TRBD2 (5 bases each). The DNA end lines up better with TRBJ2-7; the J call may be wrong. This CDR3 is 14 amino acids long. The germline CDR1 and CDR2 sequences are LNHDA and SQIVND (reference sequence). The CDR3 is CASMGQGPAYEQYF. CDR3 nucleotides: TGTGCCAGTATGGGTCAGGGACCAGCCTACGAGCAGTACTTC.